This entry is about one TCR beta chain. Which antigen it targets is not known. It has no much larger one-base neighbor in the sample; base qualities were not kept. The cohort was made up of 650 to 700 healthy bone marrow donors. At the time of sampling, all cohort members were nominally healthy, though unrecorded immune exposures were likely present. The donor was CMV seronegative and belonged to the group of 350 to 400 seronegative cohort members. Every donor gave a peripheral blood sample, and the peripheral blood mononuclear cells from that sample were used for TCR beta sequencing. Genomic DNA was extracted from the blood cell samples with the Qiagen DNeasy Blood Extraction Kit. Library prep was done by the immunoSEQ multiplex PCR assay. For the multiplex PCR, a mixture combining 60 forward primers for TCR Vbeta segments and 13 reverse primers for TCR Jbeta segments was used. The CDR3 region of rearranged TCR beta genes was amplified from genomic DNA by a multiplex PCR assay. Amplified TCR beta libraries were sequenced as 87-base-pair reads on the Illumina HiSeq System. The source study handled its data this way. Across the 700 or so repertoires, a later analysis counted tens of millions of unique TCR beta chains, about 10 million of which were shared by at least two donors. A nearest-neighbor algorithm error-corrected the raw reads and collapsed the reads into unique sequences, merging closely related sequences to remove PCR and sequencing errors. V, D and J gene segments were assigned by aligning CDR3 sequences to IMGT reference sequences. For a sequence to be retained, a match of at least six nucleotides was required to both a V gene segment and a J gene segment. Rearrangements were called productive when the CDR3 lacked stop codons and stayed in frame with V and J; all others were non-productive. CDR3 was defined according to IMGT convention as the region running from the second conserved V-encoded cysteine to the conserved J-encoded phenylalanine. Sequences without an unambiguous match to a single V gene segment were excluded from the earlier analysis of about 640 of the donors. In an earlier analysis of several hundred of the donors, V segments were called functional above 56.7% productive rearrangements and were called segregating when the between-donor standard deviation exceeded 5%. A statistical classification framework was developed to diagnose cytomegalovirus status using the catalog of TCR beta chain sequences. In a later analysis, TCR nucleotide sequences were compared against IMGT/GENE-DB human TR gene sequences so that V and J genes could be assigned. In a later analysis, CDR3 sequences and most-parsimonious VDJ recombination scenarios were assigned using the TCRdist pipeline. In a later analysis, every TCR beta chain was defined by the combination of its CDR3 amino acid sequence and its V-gene family, and reads without a unique V-gene family were dropped. A later analysis removed 550 to 650 highly shared, low-generation-probability nucleotide sequences to deal with suspected cross-contamination and a sequencing artifact. For each public chain, a later analysis derived a clonal expansion index from normalized ranks of inferred template counts within each repertoire. In a later analysis, generation probabilities were computed using a VDJ recombination model fitted to out-of-frame rearrangements, and the results were checked against IGoR. In a later analysis, TCR-TCR, TCR-HLA and TCR-CMV co-occurrence was scored with hypergeometric tests, and a repertoire-size bias correction was applied to TCR pairs. In a later analysis, false discovery rates were estimated by permuting HLA or CMV assignments 20 times. In a later analysis, co-occurring TCRs were grouped using DBSCAN, with TCRdist sequence similarity added in when clustering inside HLA-allele-positive subsets. For co-occurrence clustering, repertoires with fewer than 30,000 or more than 120,000 public chains were excluded, along with five or six repertoires with anomalous nucleotide sharing. The clones in this table, taken by TCRdb from immuneACCESS, are in-frame only. Not every clone is retained; where verified, under half of the shortfall comes from an unresolved V gene, and the cause of the rest is unknown. V and J calls and clone size are copied from that table; D and trimming were computed from the DNA. This sample lists 150,000 or so clones; roughly 79% were detected once. Roughly 0.69% of the sample belongs to the ten largest clones.

This sample stems from a study of cytomegalovirus exposure and HLA in healthy donors (dated 2017 in TCRdb). A note on the overall study: An earlier analysis of some 600 of the donors reported approximately 260 Gb of sequence data and 117 million unique TCR beta sequences obtained from 180 million or so T cells. An early release covering roughly 580 HLA-typed donors comprised about 290 gigabases of sequencing data and tens of millions of unique TCR sequences. Of the approximately 400 genotyped donors, 81% fell in the genetic ancestry cluster associated with self-reported Caucasian donors. The study aimed to test whether cataloging public T cell receptors could reveal signatures of past pathogen exposure. Using immunosequencing, the study profiled T cell repertoires from fewer than 850 subjects and related those repertoires to cytomegalovirus serostatus. In addition to the first cohort of 650 to 750 subjects, a separate validation cohort of 120 different subjects was used. To predict cytomegalovirus infection status, the study brought together high-throughput TCR immunosequencing, statistical association of individual TCRs with disease status, and machine learning. A later analysis re-examined previously published TCR beta repertoires from over 500 donors and added high-resolution HLA genotyping to investigate patterns of TCR occurrence. In the later analysis, no new phenotypic data were used to find candidate immune exposures; instead, reliance was placed on TCR beta sequences and their occurrence across donors. An earlier analysis of fewer than 750 of the donors used high-throughput TCR beta sequencing to judge whether each TCR beta V gene segment behaved as functional or pseudogenic. Alongside the repertoire data, information on donor age, sex, ethnicity and CMV serostatus was compiled. A later genetic analysis took genome-wide SNP genotypes for about 55% of the roughly 670 donors and used that subset as a discovery cohort. Every repertoire in the discovery cohort had been generated on one and the same sequencing platform. Class I and class II HLA loci were covered by the typing at four-digit resolution. Typing coverage varied by locus: roughly 620-640 donors for A, B, C, DRB1 and DQB1; 522 for DQA1; around 610 for DPA1; 400 to 480 for DPB1. Five DR-DQ haplotypes were handled as single units for association and clustering, since linkage in the cohort was strong. On average, 235,054 unique TCR beta nucleotide sequences were sequenced per donor among 398 genotyped donors of the cohort, with approximately 18% of those sequences being non-productive.

Taken from cysteine to phenylalanine, the CDR3 has 12 residues. The CDR3 DNA has 36 bases and is translated from base 1. CDR1 MNHEY and CDR2 SMNVEV are derived from the germline V gene (reference sequence). V loses 6 bases, J loses 3 bases, and the germline ends lie 9 bases apart. Summary of the overall study and its limitations: Correlated functional status among segregating V segments might reflect linkage disequilibrium, but an unknown experimental factor could not be ruled out. The 87-base-pair reads could not distinguish some IMGT-functional V segments, including TRBV6-2 and TRBV6-3, so those segments were excluded. The authors suggested that the approach could potentially be generalized to other disease states and immunological phenotypes. At a false discovery rate of 0.05, a later analysis linked around 15,000 TCR beta sequences to specific HLA alleles. A further reported finding was that TCR beta sequences accurately predicted the HLA-A and HLA-B alleles for most subjects in the first cohort. A cluster of highly shared sequence variants was judged likely to represent a technical artifact of the sequencing pipeline. An association between a missense DCLRE1C variant and V-gene and J-gene trimming of TCR beta chains was found in a later genetic analysis and replicated in an independent cohort. A total of roughly 160 TCR beta chains were listed by the study as associated with cytomegalovirus. The classifier was reported to diagnose cytomegalovirus status with high specificity and sensitivity in both the original and validation cohorts. Across donors, most TCR sequences were observed very rarely, whereas some public TCRs were present in many individuals. The cohort was sequenced for TCR beta chains only, and without alpha or paired-chain data the features that could be detected were limited. A later analysis reported that several top co-occurrence clusters appeared linked to parvovirus B19, influenza, CMV and Epstein-Barr virus. A later analysis found that HLA-associated TCR beta chains were more clonally expanded and had lower generation probabilities than equally common non-associated chains. When HLA alleles, especially DR and DQ, strongly co-occurred, TCR associations were difficult to assign to individual alleles. For the cohort, immune exposure information was limited to CMV serostatus. Because HLA typing was unavailable for some donors at each locus, only the typed subset was used in association tests. An earlier analysis of some 590 of the donors showed that most TCR beta V segments appeared in productive rearrangements either about 90% or about 30% of the time, which broadly matched IMGT annotations. Presence/absence analyses assumed roughly uniform sequencing depth across donors, an assumption that may not hold. Because counts were too low, about 15 rarely observed V segments, including chromosome 9 orphons, were left out of the earlier analysis of over 550 of the donors. A later analysis found that most CMV-associated TCR beta chains appeared HLA-restricted, with HLA associations seemingly driven largely by CMV exposure. In vitro tests confirmed that a few of the cytomegalovirus-associated TCR beta chains recognize cytomegalovirus antigens. In a later analysis, TCR association rates were found to vary across HLA loci, with the most associated TCRs seen for DRB1 alleles and the fewest for HLA-C alleles. In a later genetic analysis, fewer N-insertions in productive TCRs were reported among donors in an Asian-associated ancestry cluster than the roughly 700-donor mean.

Sequencing was performed on PBMCs. This TCR was sampled from a male donor in good health and CMV-seronegative. Recombination connected TRBV27 to TRBJ2-7; the D gene identity is not certain. The CDR3 protein is CASSPGDYEQYF. The nucleotide sequence reads TGTGCCAGCAGCCCCGGTGACTACGAGCAGTACTTC.